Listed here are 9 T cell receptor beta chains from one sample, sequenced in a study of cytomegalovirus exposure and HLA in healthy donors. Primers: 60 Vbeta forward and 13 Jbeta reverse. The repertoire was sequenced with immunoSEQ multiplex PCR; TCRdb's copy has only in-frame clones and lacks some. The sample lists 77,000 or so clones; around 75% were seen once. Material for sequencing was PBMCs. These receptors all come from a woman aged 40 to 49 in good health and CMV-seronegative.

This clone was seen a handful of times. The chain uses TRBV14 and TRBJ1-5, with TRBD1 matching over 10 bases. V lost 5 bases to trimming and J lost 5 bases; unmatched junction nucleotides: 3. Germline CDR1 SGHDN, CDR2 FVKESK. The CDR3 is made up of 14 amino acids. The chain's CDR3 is CASSATGGHQPQHF. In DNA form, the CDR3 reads TGTGCCAGCAGCGCGACAGGGGGCCATCAGCCCCAGCATTTT.

Here the CDR3 reads CASSFLVSTDTQYF. Here the CDR3 DNA reads TGTGCCAGCAGCTTCCTAGTGAGCACAGATACGCAGTATTTT. The chain joins TRBV7-9 to TRBJ2-3; D not certain. Trimming pared 3 bases from V and 0 bases from J, leaving 7 bases between. Germline CDR1 SEHNR, CDR2 FQNEAQ (reference sequence). This CDR3 region has 14 residues.

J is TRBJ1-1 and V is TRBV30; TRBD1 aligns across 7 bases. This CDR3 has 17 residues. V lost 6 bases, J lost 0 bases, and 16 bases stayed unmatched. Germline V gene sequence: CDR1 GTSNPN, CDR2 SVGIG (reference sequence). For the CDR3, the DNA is TGTGCCTGTATTTCGGGACAGATAAAGACCCTGAACACTGAAGCTTTCTTT. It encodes CACISGQIKTLNTEAFF.

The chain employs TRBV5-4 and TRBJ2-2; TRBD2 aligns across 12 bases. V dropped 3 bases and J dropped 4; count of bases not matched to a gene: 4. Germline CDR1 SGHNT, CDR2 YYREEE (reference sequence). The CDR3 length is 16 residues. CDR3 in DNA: TGTGCCAGCAGCTCCTCTAGCGGGGGGGTCACCGGGGAGCTGTTTTTT. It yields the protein CASSSSSGGVTGELFF.

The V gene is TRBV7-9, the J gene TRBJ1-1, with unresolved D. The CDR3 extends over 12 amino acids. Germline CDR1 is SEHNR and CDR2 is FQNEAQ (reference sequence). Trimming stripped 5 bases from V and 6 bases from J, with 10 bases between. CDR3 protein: CASSLSLPEAFF. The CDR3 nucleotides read TGTGCCAGCAGCCTAAGTCTCCCTGAAGCTTTCTTT.

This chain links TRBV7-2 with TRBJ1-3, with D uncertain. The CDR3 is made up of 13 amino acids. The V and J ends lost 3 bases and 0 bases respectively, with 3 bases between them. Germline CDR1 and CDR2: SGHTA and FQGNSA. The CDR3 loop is CASSFLSGNTIYF. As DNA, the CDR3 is TGTGCCAGCAGCTTTCTCTCTGGAAACACCATATATTTT. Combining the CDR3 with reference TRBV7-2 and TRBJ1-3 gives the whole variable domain GAGVSQSPSNKVTEKGKDVELRCDPISGHTALYWYRQSLGQGLEFLIYFQGNSAPDKSGLPSDRFSAERTGGSVSTLTIQRTQQEDSAVYLCASSFLSGNTIYFGEGSWLTVV.

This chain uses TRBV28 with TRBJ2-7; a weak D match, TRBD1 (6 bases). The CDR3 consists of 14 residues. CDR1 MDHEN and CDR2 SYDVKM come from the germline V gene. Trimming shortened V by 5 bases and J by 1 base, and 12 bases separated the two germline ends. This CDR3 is CASSQGQRSYEQYF. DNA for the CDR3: TGTGCCAGCAGTCAGGGACAAAGATCCTACGAGCAGTACTTC.

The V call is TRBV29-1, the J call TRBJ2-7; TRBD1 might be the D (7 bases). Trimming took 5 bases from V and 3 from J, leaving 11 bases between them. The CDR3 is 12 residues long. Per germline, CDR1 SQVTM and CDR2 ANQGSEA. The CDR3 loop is CSVYQGGYEQYF. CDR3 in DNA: TGCAGCGTTTACCAGGGGGGCTACGAGCAGTACTTC.

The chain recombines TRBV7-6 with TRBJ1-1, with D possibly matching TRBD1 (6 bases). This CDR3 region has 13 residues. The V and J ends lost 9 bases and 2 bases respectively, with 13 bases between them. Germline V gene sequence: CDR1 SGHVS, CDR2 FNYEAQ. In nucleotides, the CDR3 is TGTGCCAGTCGACAGGAGGTCAACACTGAAGCTTTCTTT. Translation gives CASRQEVNTEAFF.